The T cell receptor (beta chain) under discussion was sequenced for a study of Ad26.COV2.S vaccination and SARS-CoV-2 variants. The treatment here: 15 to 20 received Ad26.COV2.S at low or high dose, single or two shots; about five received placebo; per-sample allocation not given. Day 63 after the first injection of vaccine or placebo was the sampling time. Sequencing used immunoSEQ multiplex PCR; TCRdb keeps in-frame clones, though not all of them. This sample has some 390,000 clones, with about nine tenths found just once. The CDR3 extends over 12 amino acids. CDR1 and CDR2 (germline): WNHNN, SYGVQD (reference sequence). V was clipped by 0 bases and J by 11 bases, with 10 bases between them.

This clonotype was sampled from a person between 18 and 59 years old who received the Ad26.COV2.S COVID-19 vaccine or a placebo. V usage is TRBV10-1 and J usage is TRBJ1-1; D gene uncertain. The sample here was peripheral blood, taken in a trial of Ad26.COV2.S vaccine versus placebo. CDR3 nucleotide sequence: TGCGCCAGCAGTGAGTCGGGCTCGGAGGCTTTCTTT. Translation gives CASSESGSEAFF.